The present TCR beta chain was sequenced within a study of technical replicates of blood from several donors (dated by TCRdb to between 2016 and 2019). On this clone: What antigen it recognizes has not been identified. No clone much larger than this one lies a single base away; base qualities are absent.

Preparation of the library involved the immunoSEQ multiplex PCR assay. What TCRdb holds here is the immuneACCESS table cut down to in-frame rearrangements. Part of the clones is not present; checked against another copy, under half of the missing clones reflect an unresolved V gene, and the others are unexplained. This sample is represented by tens of thousands of clones; 92% of them were singletons. The ten largest make up around 0.42% of the sample. Counted from cysteine to phenylalanine, this CDR3 has 15 amino acids. Only CDR3 DNA is held: 45 bases, read in frame from base 1. V lost 5 bases and J lost 4 bases, and the count of bases not matched to a germline gene is 7. From a lookup of the germline V gene, CDR1 and CDR2 are LGHNA and YNFKEQ.

The receptor was isolated from a human donor in good health. Recombination linked TRBV4-2 to TRBJ2-7; 11 of the junction bases match TRBD2. Sequenced sample: T cells isolated from PBMCs. The DNA reads as follows: TGTGCCAGCAGCTTCCGACTAGCGGGATCATACGAGCAGTACTTC. It codes for CASSFRLAGSYEQYF.